Listed here are 21 T cell receptor beta chains from one sample, sequenced in a study of blood T cell repertoires in COVID-19. Generated by immunoSEQ multiplex PCR, the TCRdb table keeps only in-frame clones and is missing some. Of more than 85,000 clones in the sample, over 80% were seen once. Input material: peripheral blood. The receptors come from a woman aged 60-70 years with acute or convalescent COVID-19.

The V call is TRBV2, the J call TRBJ1-4; D is ambiguous. Germline V gives CDR1 SNHLY, CDR2 FYNNEI. The CDR3 totals 14 residues. V lost 8 bases to trimming and J lost 1 base, with 11 bases between them. CDR3 coding DNA: TGTGCCAGCGGGTCGGCAGGAACTAATGAAAAACTGTTTTTT. Residues: CASGSAGTNEKLFF.

This clone was detected only a few times. V is TRBV28 and J is TRBJ1-3; D may be TRBD1 (6 bases). This CDR3 is built from 15 residues. V was shortened by 3 bases and J by 9 bases, with 18 bases between the two germline ends. The germline CDR1 and CDR2 sequences are MDHEN and SYDVKM. CDR3 DNA sequence: TGTGCCAGCAGTTTCCAGGACAGAGGTCCAGGCACCATATATTTT. Protein sequence: CASSFQDRGPGTIYF.

The chain employs TRBV18 and TRBJ2-1; 7 nucleotides agree with TRBD2. The CDR3 has 13 residues. From germline, CDR1 is KGHSH and CDR2 LQKENI. Trimming took 3 bases from V and 13 from J; bases not matched to a gene: 9. The CDR3 DNA is TGTGCCAGCTCACCCGGGGACTACCGGTACCAGTTCTTC. Its protein is CASSPGDYRYQFF.

The table lists this clone with a few counts. The CDR3 spells CASSQSGTSVNEQFF. CDR3 bases: TGCGCCAGCAGCCAATCCGGGACTTCAGTCAATGAGCAGTTCTTC. The gene calls are TRBV4-1 and TRBJ2-1; tentative D call: TRBD2 (6 bases). V shed 2 bases and J shed 6 bases, with 14 bases lying between them. The V gene's germline CDR1 is MGHRA and CDR2 YSYEKL. There are 15 residues in the CDR3.

The V gene is TRBV23-1, the J gene TRBJ2-5; 7 bases line up with TRBD2. TRBV23-1 is an ORF; its function is uncertain. After removal of 3 bases from V and 2 bases from J, the junction contained 9 bases not matched to a gene. This CDR3 has 16 residues. In DNA form, the CDR3 reads TGCGCCAGCAGTCAGAGGGAAGCGGGAATGCAAGAGACCCAGTACTTC. Protein: CASSQREAGMQETQYF.

The chain employs TRBV6-5 and TRBJ1-6; TRBD1 matches at 8 bases. The germline V gene has CDR1 MNHEY and CDR2 SVGAGI. CDR3 length equals 16 residues. Germline trimming cut 2 bases from V and 9 bases from J; bases unmatched to any gene: 9. The CDR3 DNA reads as TGTGCCAGCAGTTACACCCAGCAGGGGGCGGGTTCACCCCTCCACTTT. Translating it yields CASSYTQQGAGSPLHF.

V is TRBV27 and J is TRBJ1-4; 7 nucleotides match TRBD1. Trimming took 4 bases from V and 10 from J; bases not matched to a gene: 12. Germline V lookup: CDR1 MNHEY, CDR2 SMNVEV (reference sequence). This CDR3 contains 15 residues. CDR3 protein: CASSSGTAGLGKLFF. In DNA form, the CDR3 reads TGTGCCAGCAGTTCCGGGACAGCCGGACTGGGAAAACTGTTTTTT.

V usage is TRBV29-1 and J usage is TRBJ1-4; TRBD1 matches at 8 bases. The CDR3 has 11 residues. Germline CDR1 reads SQVTM; CDR2 reads ANQGSEA. The CDR3: CGTGGGEKLFF. The CDR3 DNA reads TGCGGCACAGGGGGGGGTGAAAAACTGTTTTTT.

The genes are TRBV6-5 and TRBJ1-1, with 7 bases identical to TRBD1. The CDR3 is 11 amino acids. Trimming removed 6 bases from V and 8 bases from J; junction bases left unmatched: 3. Germline V gene sequence: CDR1 MNHEY, CDR2 SVGAGI. This CDR3 reads CASSRQGEAFF. The CDR3, as DNA: TGTGCCAGCAGCAGACAGGGAGAAGCTTTCTTT.

The chain employs TRBV2 and TRBJ2-7, with 7 bases matching TRBD1. The CDR3 has 13 residues. Per germline, CDR1 SNHLY and CDR2 FYNNEI. J lost 6 bases, V lost 8 bases, and 10 bases had no gene match. The CDR3 bases are TGTGCCAGCGGACAGGAGACCGTGGGCGAGCAGTACTTC. As protein: CASGQETVGEQYF.

The gene calls are TRBV18 and TRBJ2-3; 7 nucleotides match TRBD2. J was trimmed by 0 bases and V by 3 bases; bases with no gene match: 3. Looked up from germline, CDR1 is KGHSH and CDR2 is LQKENI. The length of the CDR3 is 15 residues. This CDR3 is CASSPLGGSTDTQYF. The CDR3 nucleotides are TGTGCCAGCTCACCCCTCGGGGGGAGCACAGATACGCAGTATTTT.

This clone came up a few times. This chain connects TRBV4-3 to TRBJ2-7; 8 nucleotides match TRBD2. V lost 0 bases, J lost 5 bases, and 9 bases stayed unmatched. The CDR3 runs to 16 residues. Germline CDR1 and CDR2: LGHNA and YSLEER. CDR3 nucleotides: TGCGCCAGCAGCCAAGATAGGACGGGAGGGAGGGACGAGCAGTACTTC. It specifies CASSQDRTGGRDEQYF.

The gene calls are TRBV4-3 and TRBJ2-2; 14 nucleotides agree with TRBD2. The germline CDR1 and CDR2 sequences are LGHNA and YSLEER. The ends lost 0 bases at V and 1 base at J; junction bases unmatched: 4. The CDR3 is 19 residues long. DNA for the CDR3: TGCGCCAGCAGCCAAGAGGGACTAGCGGGAGACATGAACACCGGGGAGCTGTTTTTT. Its translation: CASSQEGLAGDMNTGELFF.

The chain links TRBV2 to TRBJ2-5, with 8 bases identical to TRBD2. J was trimmed by 8 bases and V by 5 bases; bases with no gene match: 16. Germline CDR1 is SNHLY and CDR2 is FYNNEI. The CDR3 has 16 residues. CDR3 protein: CASSPSGRSRYQTQYF. CDR3 coding DNA: TGTGCCAGCAGTCCTAGCGGGCGGTCCCGGTATCAAACCCAGTACTTC. The variable domain in full, completed from reference TRBV2 and TRBJ2-5, reads EPEVTQTPSHQVTQMGQEVILRCVPISNHLYFYWYRQILGQKVEFLVSFYNNEISEKSEIFDDQFSVERPDGSNFTLKIRSTKLEDSAMYFCASSPSGRSRYQTQYFGPGTRLLVL.

The J gene is TRBJ1-2, the V gene TRBV7-2, with 7 bases that match TRBD1. V lost 4 bases to trimming and J lost 8 bases; unmatched junction nucleotides: 7. CDR1 and CDR2 (germline): SGHTA, FQGNSA. This CDR3 region has 13 residues. In DNA form, the CDR3 reads TGTGCCAGCAGCTCGCGACAGGGAAAAGGCTACACCTTC. Encoded protein: CASSSRQGKGYTF.

This rearrangement joins TRBV4-1 to TRBJ2-1; 7 bases fit TRBD1. CDR3 length: 15 amino acids. Looked up from germline, CDR1 is MGHRA and CDR2 is YSYEKL. The trim removed 3 bases at V and 8 bases at J, leaving 10 bases unmatched. CDR3 coding DNA: TGCGCCAGCAGCCAGACAGGGTCCAGTTGGGATGAGCAGTTCTTC. Translation gives CASSQTGSSWDEQFF.

This rearrangement joins TRBV18 to TRBJ1-6; D not resolved. Deletions cut 3 bases from V and 0 bases from J, with 9 bases between. This CDR3 contains 16 residues. Germline values: CDR1 KGHSH, CDR2 LQKENI. The CDR3 sequence: CASSPEESSYNSPLHF. DNA of the CDR3: TGTGCCAGCTCACCCGAGGAGAGCTCCTATAATTCACCCCTCCACTTT.

CDR3 DNA sequence: TGTGCCACCAGCAGGGAACAGGGAAGCAATCAGCCCCAGCATTTT. This gives the protein CATSREQGSNQPQHF. This sequence joins TRBV15 and TRBJ1-5; weak D call: TRBD1 (6 bases). The CDR3 loop spans 15 amino acids. Germline-derived CDR1 and CDR2 are LNHNV and YYDKDF (reference sequence). V was clipped by 3 bases and J by 1 base, with 10 bases between them.

This clone was seen a handful of times. This chain uses TRBV10-2 with TRBJ1-3; perhaps TRBD1 as D (5 bases). The CDR3 has 16 amino acids. CDR1 and CDR2 (germline): WSHSY, SAAADI. Trimming stripped 2 bases from V and 0 bases from J, with 11 bases between. In DNA form, the CDR3 reads TGCGCCAGCAGTGAGAGGAGGGGCTTCTCTGGAAACACCATATATTTT. It specifies CASSERRGFSGNTIYF.

This sequence joins TRBV11-2 and TRBJ2-5, with a possible D match to TRBD1 (7 bases). This CDR3 has 14 amino acids. V lost 1 base to trimming and J lost 5 bases, with 11 bases between them. The V gene's germline CDR1 is SGHAT and CDR2 FQNNGV. The CDR3 region has the DNA TGTGCCAGCAGCTTAGCAGGGGGGCGGGAGACCCAGTACTTC. It translates to CASSLAGGRETQYF.

This clone is medium-sized. J is TRBJ2-3 and V is TRBV6-2 or TRBV6-3; 10 bases are shared with TRBD2. V was clipped by 4 bases and J by 5 bases; unmatched bases: 6. Germline V gives CDR1 MNHEY, CDR2 SVGEGT. The length of the CDR3 is 15 residues. CDR3 residues: CASSSPSGSRDTQYF. CDR3 DNA: TGTGCCAGCAGTTCGCCTAGCGGGAGTAGAGATACGCAGTATTTT.